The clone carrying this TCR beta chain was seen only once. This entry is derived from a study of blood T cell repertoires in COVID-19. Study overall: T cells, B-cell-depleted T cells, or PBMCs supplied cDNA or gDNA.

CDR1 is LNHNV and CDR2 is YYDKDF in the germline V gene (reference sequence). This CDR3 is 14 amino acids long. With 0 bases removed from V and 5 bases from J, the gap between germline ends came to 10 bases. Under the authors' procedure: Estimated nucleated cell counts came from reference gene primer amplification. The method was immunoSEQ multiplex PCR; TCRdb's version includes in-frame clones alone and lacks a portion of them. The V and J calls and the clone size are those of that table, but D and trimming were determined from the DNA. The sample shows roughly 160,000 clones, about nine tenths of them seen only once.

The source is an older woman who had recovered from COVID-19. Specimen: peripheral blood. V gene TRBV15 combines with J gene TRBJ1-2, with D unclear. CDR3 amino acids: CATSRDAGGYGYTF. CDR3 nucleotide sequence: TGTGCCACCAGCAGAGATGCAGGCGGGTATGGCTACACCTTC.